This T cell receptor beta chain emerged from a study of blood T cell repertoires in COVID-19 (dated by TCRdb to the early 2020s). Describing the broader study: Samples covering the acute and convalescent phases of COVID-19 were provided by collaborators in the United States, Italy and Spain. The material from the prospective study consisted of cDNA or gDNA derived from T cells, B-cell-depleted T cells, or PBMCs. Subjects who had been exposed to COVID-19, were actively infected with it, or had recovered from it provided the deeply sampled blood TCRbeta repertoires that made up the dataset. The repertoires were released in a freely available public database meant as a resource for research on the immune response to SARS-CoV-2. Samples were obtained from the ongoing ImmuneRACE study (first 160 participants) and from about 1,300 subjects provided by 6 global collaborators. A de-identified subject ID, COVID-19 status, age in years and sex were almost always included in the sample metadata. Where available, HLA class I and class II types were taken from metadata supplied by the sample provider and were not determined by assay-based typing. Beyond this particular receptor, the publication reports: How much clinical and demographic metadata was included differed by source and by participant, and the metadata was provided uncurated.

TCRbeta CDR3 regions were amplified from genomic DNA by means of the immunoSEQ Assay, a bias-controlled multiplex PCR. As for the original processing: Nucleated cell counts per sample were estimated from amplification of reference gene primers within the assay. To quantify the absolute abundance of each unique TCRbeta CDR3 rearrangement, sequence reads were collapsed and filtered. For each sample, productive Simpson clonality was calculated as the square root of Simpson's diversity index across productive rearrangements. TCRdb took over this immuneACCESS table, retaining in-frame rearrangements with V and J assigned. Such tables are incomplete; in checked studies, under half of the missing clones stem from an unresolved V gene, and the remainder is unexplained. D and trimming come from the DNA, and the V and J calls and clone size come from that table. Present in this sample are approximately 300,000 clones, over 75% of which were seen just once. Roughly 4% of the sample rests with the top ten.

This clone was counted only a few times. Its antigen is not yet known. No much larger clonotype is one base removed from it; base qualities were not supplied. Enrolling through a virtual design, the prospective study's participants ranged in age from roughly 18 to 100 years and lived across 24 United States geographic areas. Cohort assignment in the prospective study relied on participant-reported clinical history from a screening survey and a study questionnaire. ImmuneRACE Cohort 3 recovered participants were defined by two consecutive negative NP/OP PCR tests, healthcare professional clearance, or symptom resolution. Each participant in the prospective study had whole blood, serum and a nasopharyngeal or oropharyngeal swab collected by mobile phlebotomists. Participants in the prospective study had the option to provide additional blood draws and questionnaires over an approximately 2-month period. Before DNA extraction, prospective study blood samples were shipped either frozen or at room temperature.

The germline V gene (reference sequence) supplies CDR1 MNHEY and CDR2 SMNVEV. From V the trimming removes 6 bases and from J it removes 4 bases, while the gene matches leave 12 bases of the junction unaccounted for. The CDR3, cysteine through phenylalanine, is 16 amino acids long. Only the CDR3 DNA is retained, 48 bases long and in frame from the first base. The origin of this receptor is a woman aged 25 to 45 who had recovered from COVID-19. The sequence joins TRBV27 to TRBJ1-1, and 9 junction bases match TRBD1. The specimen was PBMCs or T cells enriched from blood (not recorded which). The nucleotide sequence is TGTGCCAGCAGCCCGGGACAGGGAGGGAGTGGCACTGAAGCTTTCTTT. It encodes CASSPGQGGSGTEAFF.